The 29 T cell receptor beta chains in this list originate from one sample, sequenced in a study of T-cell reconstitution after alpha-beta-depleted transplantation in children. As it was prepared, the TCRbeta library received unique molecular identifiers. TCRdb independently ran MiXCR on the PCR reads; one entry per CDR3 protein. The top ten clones hold 28% of a sample with over 200,000 distinct CDR3 sequences, about 11% of them seen once. Here the sequenced sample was PBMCs, taken before TCRalphabeta/CD19-depleted stem cell transplant. The source of these receptors is a child younger than two with acute myeloid leukemia, due to receive a stem cell transplant.

There are many counts of this clonotype. The chain recombines TRBV7-7 with TRBJ2-1, with D possibly matching TRBD1 (6 bases). The CDR3 is made up of 14 amino acids. Trimming stripped 7 bases from V and 0 bases from J, with 10 bases between. From germline, CDR1 is SSHAT and CDR2 FNYEAQ (reference sequence). The CDR3 here is CASNREISYNEQFF. The CDR3 DNA reads as TGTGCCAGCAACAGGGAGATCTCCTACAATGAGCAGTTCTTC. Full variable domain (missing parts from reference TRBV7-7 and TRBJ2-1): GAGVSQSPRYKVTKRGQDVTLRCDPISSHATLYWYQQALGQGPEFLTYFNYEAQPDKSGLPSDRFSAERPEGSISTLTIQRTEQRDSAMYRCASNREISYNEQFFGPGTRLTVL.

This clonotype was recorded many times. The rearrangement uses TRBV7-2 and TRBJ2-2; the D is unclear. Trimming took off 2 bases at V and 2 bases at J, with 6 bases between the two ends. This CDR3 has 14 residues. The germline V gene has CDR1 SGHTA and CDR2 FQGNSA. CDR3 in amino acids: CASSLFSNTGELFF. CDR3 nucleotides: TGTGCCAGCAGCTTATTCTCAAACACCGGGGAGCTGTTTTTT.

This clonotype was seen ten or more times. CDR3 protein: CASSFQPTIENTQYF. The CDR3, as DNA: TGTGCCAGCAGCTTCCAGCCTACGATCGAGAATACGCAGTATTTT. This rearrangement joins TRBV7-3 to TRBJ2-3, with D unclear. V lost 3 bases and J lost 7, with 17 bases in between. The CDR3 runs to 15 residues. Germline CDR1 and CDR2: SGHTA and FQGTGA.

This clonotype was detected ten times or more. This chain links TRBV28 with TRBJ2-2; 9 bases match TRBD1. The J segment lost 5 bases and the V segment lost 4 bases, leaving 8 bases of the junction unmatched. The length of the CDR3 is 16 residues. Per germline, CDR1 MDHEN and CDR2 SYDVKM. The CDR3 here is CASSSPGQGWTGELFF. The CDR3 nucleotides read TGTGCCAGCAGTTCACCGGGACAGGGATGGACCGGGGAGCTGTTTTTT.

This clonotype was seen ten or more times. The chain joins TRBV19 to TRBJ1-2, with D uncertain. The CDR3 length is 11 residues. Germline CDR1 is LNHDA and CDR2 is SQIVND (reference sequence). V was cut by 1 base and J by 8 bases, with 5 bases left in between. Written as DNA, the CDR3 is TGTGCCAGTAGTATAGGGCAGGGCTACACCTTC. This codes for CASSIGQGYTF.

This clonotype was detected many times. This chain links TRBV18 with TRBJ2-2; 8 bases line up with TRBD1. V gave up 3 bases and J gave up 3 bases; unmatched junction bases: 3. This CDR3 is 15 amino acids long. From germline, CDR1 is KGHSH and CDR2 LQKENI. CDR3: CASSPTGDHTGELFF. The CDR3 DNA reads TGTGCCAGCTCACCGACAGGGGATCACACCGGGGAGCTGTTTTTT.

This clonotype was detected ten times or more. The chain couples TRBV3-1 to TRBJ1-2; D is perhaps TRBD1 (6 bases). V lost 5 bases to trimming and J lost 8 bases, with 12 bases between them. The germline CDR1 and CDR2 sequences are LGHDT and YNNKEL (reference sequence). The CDR3 consists of 12 residues. This CDR3 is CASSGQRRGYTF. As DNA, the CDR3 is TGTGCCAGCAGCGGACAGAGAAGAGGCTACACCTTC.

In its sample, this clonotype ranks as medium-sized. The chain recombines TRBV20-1 with TRBJ2-7; no clear D. Trimming took off 3 bases at V and 2 bases at J, with 11 bases between the two ends. The V gene's germline CDR1 is DFQATT and CDR2 SNEGSKA (reference sequence). The length of the CDR3 is 13 residues. Here the CDR3 reads CSASDGPAYEQYF. In DNA form, the CDR3 reads TGCAGTGCTAGCGACGGGCCAGCCTACGAGCAGTACTTC.

This clonotype showed up many times. This sequence joins TRBV18 and TRBJ2-3; 9 nucleotides agree with TRBD1. Germline lookup yields CDR1 KGHSH and CDR2 LQKENI. This CDR3 spans 15 amino acids. Losses at the gene ends were 3 bases for V and 1 base for J; bases not matched to a gene: 2. In DNA form, the CDR3 reads TGTGCCAGCTCACCGCGGACAGGGGGCACAGATACGCAGTATTTT. It codes for CASSPRTGGTDTQYF.

This clonotype was detected only a few times. The V call is TRBV29-1, the J call TRBJ2-3; weak D call: TRBD2 (5 bases). Trimming left V 6 bases short and J 2 bases short, with 12 bases between. This CDR3 has 13 residues. Germline V CDR1 and CDR2: SQVTM, ANQGSEA. The CDR3 is CSVPSGPTDTQYF. CDR3 bases: TGCAGCGTCCCCAGCGGTCCCACAGATACGCAGTATTTT.

This clonotype appeared a few times. The J gene is TRBJ2-7, the V gene TRBV20-1; D remains unclear. This CDR3 contains 13 residues. Germline values: CDR1 DFQATT, CDR2 SNEGSKA (reference sequence). V was pared by 0 bases and J by 3 bases, with 9 bases between. CDR3 region: CSARDTANYEQYF. The DNA of the CDR3 is TGCAGTGCTAGAGATACCGCCAACTACGAGCAGTACTTC.

The chain uses TRBV6-2 or TRBV6-3 and TRBJ2-7, with 10 positions matching TRBD2. In germline, CDR1 is MNHEY, CDR2 SVGEGT. This CDR3 contains 12 residues. Trimming took 5 bases from V and 5 from J; bases not matched to a gene: 0. CDR3 bases: TGTGCCAGCAGTACTAGCGGGAACGAGCAGTACTTC. Encoded protein: CASSTSGNEQYF.

This clonotype was found many times. The genes are TRBV12-3 or TRBV12-4 and TRBJ2-2; TRBD1 is a possible D gene (6 bases). V gave up 5 bases and J gave up 0 bases, with 13 bases separating them. This CDR3 has 16 amino acids. The CDR3 DNA reads TGTGCCAGCAGTCAAGGGACACCAACGAACACCGGGGAGCTGTTTTTT. Its protein is CASSQGTPTNTGELFF.

This clonotype was recorded many times. V is TRBV20-1 and J is TRBJ2-3; TRBD2 aligns across 7 bases. The CDR3 contains 14 residues. Germline V CDR1 and CDR2: DFQATT, SNEGSKA (reference sequence). Here the CDR3 DNA reads TGCAGCGGACTGGGGAGGGAGGGAACAGATACGCAGTATTTT. This gives the protein CSGLGREGTDTQYF.

This clonotype was detected ten times or more. This chain links TRBV5-1 with TRBJ2-1, with a possible D match to TRBD2 (8 bases). The germline gives CDR1 SGHRS, CDR2 YFSETQ. The CDR3 is 16 amino acids. V lost 0 bases, J lost 6 bases, and 16 bases lay in between. CDR3 residues: CASSLDGLAGGNEQFF. DNA for the CDR3: TGCGCCAGCAGCTTGGACGGACTAGCAGGGGGCAATGAGCAGTTCTTC.

In its sample, this clonotype was seen many times. CDR3 DNA sequence: TGCGCCAGCTCGGACAGGGGGTTCTATGGCTACACCTTC. Its translation: CASSDRGFYGYTF. J is TRBJ1-2 and V is TRBV5-1; 10 bases line up with TRBD1. This CDR3 comprises 13 residues. V shed 7 bases, J shed 4 bases, and the junction held 4 bases outside the gene matches. In germline, CDR1 is SGHRS, CDR2 YFSETQ.

This clonotype occurred many times. The chain links TRBV5-1 to TRBJ2-4; TRBD2 matches at 8 bases. From germline, CDR1 is SGHRS and CDR2 YFSETQ. The ends lost 4 bases at V and 7 bases at J; junction bases unmatched: 7. The CDR3 spans 14 residues. The CDR3 is CASSATSAPNIQYF. CDR3 DNA sequence: TGCGCCAGCAGCGCGACTAGCGCGCCGAACATTCAGTACTTC.

Many counts were recorded for this clonotype. The chain uses TRBV20-1 and TRBJ2-5; tentatively, D is TRBD2 (6 bases). V gave up 4 bases and J gave up 5 bases, with 11 bases separating them. The CDR3 totals 12 residues. The V gene's germline CDR1 is DFQATT and CDR2 SNEGSKA (reference sequence). CDR3 loop: CSANRGLETQYF. The DNA of the CDR3 is TGCAGTGCTAACCGGGGGTTGGAGACCCAGTACTTC.

On this clonotype: A much more abundant neighbour one base away suggests this may be a read error. DNA for the CDR3: TGCAGTGCCCAAGAACAGGGCAATGAGCAGTTCTTC. Translated: CSAQEQGNEQFF. The V and J genes are TRBV20-1 and TRBJ2-1; D is perhaps TRBD1 (6 bases). Germline-derived CDR1 and CDR2 are DFQATT and SNEGSKA (reference sequence). The CDR3 has 12 amino acids. V was trimmed by 6 bases and J by 6 bases, leaving 12 bases between them.

This clonotype was picked up many times. The rearrangement joins TRBV20-1 to TRBJ2-7, with no clear D. The germline gives CDR1 DFQATT, CDR2 SNEGSKA (reference sequence). The CDR3 totals 13 residues. V lost 2 bases, J lost 2 bases, and 10 bases lay in between. This CDR3 reads CSARTPRAYEQYF. In nucleotides, the CDR3 is TGCAGTGCTAGAACCCCCAGAGCCTACGAGCAGTACTTC.

This clonotype has at least ten counts. The CDR3 DNA reads as TGTGCCAGCAGTTTACAGGAAAACATTCAGTACTTC. Its translation is CASSLQENIQYF. This chain connects TRBV12-3 or TRBV12-4 to TRBJ2-4, with no clear D. The V gene lost 2 bases and the J gene lost 5 bases, with 4 bases spanning the gap. The CDR3 has 12 residues.

This clonotype occurred many times. This chain uses TRBV12-3 or TRBV12-4 with TRBJ1-2, with 7 bases identical to TRBD1. J gave up 5 bases and V 6 bases, and 6 bases lay outside the gene matches. The CDR3 has 13 residues. In DNA, the CDR3 is TGTGCCAGCAGGACGACAGGGATATATGGCTACACCTTC. Translation gives CASRTTGIYGYTF.

The J gene is TRBJ2-1, the V gene TRBV5-4; 10 bases are a match to TRBD2. CDR3 length: 19 amino acids. In germline, CDR1 is SGHNT, CDR2 YYREEE (reference sequence). The CDR3 loop reads CAGSLFVLAGAQVYNEQFF. The CDR3 DNA reads TGTGCTGGCAGCTTGTTTGTCCTAGCGGGGGCCCAGGTCTACAATGAGCAGTTCTTC.

This clonotype showed up many times. The CDR3 sequence is CASSLDLLAGGRNEQFF. The CDR3, as DNA: TGTGCCAGCAGCTTAGACCTACTAGCGGGGGGGCGAAATGAGCAGTTCTTC. The chain uses TRBV5-6 and TRBJ2-1; 13 bases line up with TRBD2. CDR3 length: 17 amino acids. J was trimmed by 7 bases and V by 2 bases; bases with no gene match: 9. Per the germline V gene, CDR1 is SGHDT and CDR2 is YYEEEE.

This chain links TRBV29-1 with TRBJ2-7; the D gene is possibly TRBD2 (5 bases). Germline V gene sequence: CDR1 SQVTM, CDR2 ANQGSEA. This CDR3 has 12 amino acids. The V end lost 4 bases, the J end lost 4 bases, and 11 bases lay between the germline ends. The CDR3 region is CSVVVGEYEQYF. CDR3 nucleotides: TGCAGCGTTGTGGTTGGGGAGTACGAGCAGTACTTC.

With regard to this clonotype: The junction does not match germline at one end; this may be a read error. The genes are TRBV7-7 and TRBJ2-5; 10 bases are a match to TRBD2. This CDR3 has 16 amino acids. CDR1 SSHAT and CDR2 FNYEAQ come from the germline V gene (reference sequence). Here the CDR3 DNA reads TGTGCCAGCAGCCCGCCAGGACTAGCGGATCAAGAGACCCAGTCCTTC. Amino acid sequence: CASSPPGLADQETQSF.

The table lists this clonotype with many counts. CDR3 DNA sequence: TGTGCCAGCAGTTTATTTACGAAAGAGACCCAGTACTTC. As protein: CASSLFTKETQYF. This sequence joins TRBV28 and TRBJ2-5; D is unresolved. Germline V gene data show CDR1 as MDHEN and CDR2 as SYDVKM. V was pared by 1 base and J by 3 bases, with 6 bases between. The CDR3 contains 13 residues.

This chain uses TRBV30 with TRBJ2-4; D remains ambiguous. Germline V lookup: CDR1 GTSNPN, CDR2 SVGIG (reference sequence). The V and J ends lost 1 base and 1 base respectively, with 5 bases between them. CDR3 size: 13 residues. CDR3 sequence reads: CAWSGRAKNIQYF. The CDR3 coding sequence is TGTGCCTGGAGTGGCAGGGCCAAAAACATTCAGTACTTC.

This clonotype was detected ten times or more. This chain uses TRBV19 with TRBJ1-1, with D possibly matching TRBD1 (6 bases). Germline V gene sequence: CDR1 LNHDA, CDR2 SQIVND (reference sequence). The CDR3 length is 14 residues. V was clipped by 7 bases and J by 3 bases, with 15 bases between them. The CDR3 protein is CASTHGQIYTEAFF. DNA for the CDR3: TGTGCCAGTACCCACGGACAGATATACACTGAAGCTTTCTTT.